The entry below gives a single T cell receptor (beta chain) sequence along with its context. The antigen is unknown. Everyone who donated was a healthy bone marrow donor. The PCR contained 60 Vbeta and 13 Jbeta primers. Assay: immunoSEQ multiplex PCR; the TCRdb copy retains only in-frame clones and omits some. The table shows over 55,000 clones, with around two thirds occurring only once. The data are from a study of cytomegalovirus exposure and HLA in healthy donors. Broader study findings: Segments of the TCR beta V type were, in most cases, productive about 87% or about 30% of the time in an earlier analysis. The presence/absence work took it that sequencing depth was about the same across donors. A link between a missense DCLRE1C variant and TCR beta V- and J-gene trimming emerged from a later analysis.

This sequence was found in a woman in her forties or fifties in good health and CMV-seropositive. The sample comprised PBMCs.

The CDR3 region is CAWDRDRGTEAFF. The CDR3 DNA reads TGTGCCTGGGACCGGGACAGGGGCACTGAAGCTTTCTTT. The chain combines TRBV30 with TRBJ1-1; 10 bases fit TRBD1. Germline-derived CDR1 and CDR2 are GTSNPN and SVGIG (reference sequence). V shed 5 bases, J shed 4 bases, and the junction held 4 bases outside the gene matches. The CDR3 contains 13 residues.